This T cell receptor beta chain originates from a study of T-cell reconstitution after alpha-beta-depleted transplantation in children. This clonotype was counted only a few times. This sample's TCRbeta library carried unique molecular identifier barcodes. TCRdb re-called the PCR reads through MiXCR, storing one row per CDR3 protein. The repertoire consists of about 110,000 distinct CDR3 sequences, with over 9% occurring once and the leading ten covering 8%. Germline V CDR1 and CDR2: SGHAT, FQNNGV. Deletions cut 1 base from V and 1 base from J, with 11 bases between. The CDR3 contains 16 residues. V gene TRBV11-2 combines with J gene TRBJ2-1; D unresolved. Specimen: PBMCs from the stem cell graft donor, collected from the stem cell graft. This TCR came from a human donor who donated a stem cell graft to a child with acute lymphoblastic leukemia. The chain's CDR3 is CASSLVAEPSYNEQFF. The CDR3 DNA sequence: TGTGCCAGCAGCTTAGTTGCGGAGCCGTCCTACAATGAGCAGTTCTTC.